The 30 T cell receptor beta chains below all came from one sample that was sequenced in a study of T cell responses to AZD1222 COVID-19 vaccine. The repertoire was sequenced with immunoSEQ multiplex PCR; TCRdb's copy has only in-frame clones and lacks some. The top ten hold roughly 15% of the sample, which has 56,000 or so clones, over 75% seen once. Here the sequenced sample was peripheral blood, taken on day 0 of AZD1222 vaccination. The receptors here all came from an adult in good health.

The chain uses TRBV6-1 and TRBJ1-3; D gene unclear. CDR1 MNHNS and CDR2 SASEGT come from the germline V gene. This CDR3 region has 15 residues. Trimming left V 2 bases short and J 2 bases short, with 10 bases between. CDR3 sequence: CASSELAGAGNTIYF. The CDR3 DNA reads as TGTGCCAGCAGTGAATTGGCAGGAGCTGGAAACACCATATATTTT.

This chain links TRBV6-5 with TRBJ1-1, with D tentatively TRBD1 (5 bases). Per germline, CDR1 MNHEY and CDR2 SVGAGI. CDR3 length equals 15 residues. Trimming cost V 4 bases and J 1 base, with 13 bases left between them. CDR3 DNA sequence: TGTGCCAGCAGTTCCCGAGGCGGGGGGAACACTGAAGCTTTCTTT. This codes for CASSSRGGGNTEAFF.

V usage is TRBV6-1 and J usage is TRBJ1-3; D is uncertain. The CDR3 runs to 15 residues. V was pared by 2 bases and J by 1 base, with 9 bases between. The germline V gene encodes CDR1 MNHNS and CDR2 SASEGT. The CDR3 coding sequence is TGTGCCAGCAGTGAACGTCAGGTTTCTGGAAACACCATATATTTT. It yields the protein CASSERQVSGNTIYF.

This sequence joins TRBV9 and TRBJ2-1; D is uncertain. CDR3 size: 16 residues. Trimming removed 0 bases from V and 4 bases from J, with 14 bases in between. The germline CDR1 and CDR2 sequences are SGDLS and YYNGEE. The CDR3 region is CASSVEGGAIYNEQFF. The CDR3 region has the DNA TGTGCCAGCAGCGTAGAAGGTGGCGCAATTTACAATGAGCAGTTCTTC.

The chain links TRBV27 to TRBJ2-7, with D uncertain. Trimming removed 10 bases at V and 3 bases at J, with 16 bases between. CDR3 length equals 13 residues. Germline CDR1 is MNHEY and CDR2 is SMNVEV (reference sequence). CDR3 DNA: TGTGCCACCCGACCGAGAGGTATCTACGAGCAGTACTTC. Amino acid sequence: CATRPRGIYEQYF.

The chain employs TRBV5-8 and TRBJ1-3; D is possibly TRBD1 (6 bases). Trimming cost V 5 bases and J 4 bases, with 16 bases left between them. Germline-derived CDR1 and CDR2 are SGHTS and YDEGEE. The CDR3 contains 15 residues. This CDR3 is CASSPLRGSGNTIYF. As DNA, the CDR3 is TGTGCCAGCAGTCCACTCAGGGGTTCGGGAAACACCATATATTTT.

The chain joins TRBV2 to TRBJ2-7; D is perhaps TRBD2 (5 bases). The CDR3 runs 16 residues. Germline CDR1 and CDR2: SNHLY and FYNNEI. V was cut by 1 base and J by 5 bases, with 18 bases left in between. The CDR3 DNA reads TGTGCCAGCAGTGAAGATTGGTCCCGACTGAGGGACGAGCAGTACTTC. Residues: CASSEDWSRLRDEQYF.

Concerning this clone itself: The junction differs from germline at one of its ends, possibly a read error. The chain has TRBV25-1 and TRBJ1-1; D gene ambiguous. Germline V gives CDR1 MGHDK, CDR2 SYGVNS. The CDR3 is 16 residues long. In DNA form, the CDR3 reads TGTGCCATCAGTGGATATACTTGGGCCCGAGGCACTGAAGCTTTCTTT. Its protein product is CAISGYTWARGTEAFF.

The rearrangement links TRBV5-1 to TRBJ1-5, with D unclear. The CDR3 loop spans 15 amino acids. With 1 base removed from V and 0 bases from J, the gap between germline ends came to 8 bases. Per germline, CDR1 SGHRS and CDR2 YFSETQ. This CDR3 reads CASSLMGGSNQPQHF. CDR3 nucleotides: TGCGCCAGCAGCTTGATGGGTGGTAGCAATCAGCCCCAGCATTTT.

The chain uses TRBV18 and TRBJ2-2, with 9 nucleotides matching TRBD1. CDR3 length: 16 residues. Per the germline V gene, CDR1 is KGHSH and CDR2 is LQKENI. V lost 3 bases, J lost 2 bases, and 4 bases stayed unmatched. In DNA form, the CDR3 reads TGTGCCAGCTCACCCGGGACAGGGACAAACACCGGGGAGCTGTTTTTT. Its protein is CASSPGTGTNTGELFF.

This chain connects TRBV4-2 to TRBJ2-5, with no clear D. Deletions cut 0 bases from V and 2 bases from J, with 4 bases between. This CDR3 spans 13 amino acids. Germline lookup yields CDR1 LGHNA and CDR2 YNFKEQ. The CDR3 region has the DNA TGTGCCAGCAGCCAAGACAGACAAGAGACCCAGTACTTC. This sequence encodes CASSQDRQETQYF.

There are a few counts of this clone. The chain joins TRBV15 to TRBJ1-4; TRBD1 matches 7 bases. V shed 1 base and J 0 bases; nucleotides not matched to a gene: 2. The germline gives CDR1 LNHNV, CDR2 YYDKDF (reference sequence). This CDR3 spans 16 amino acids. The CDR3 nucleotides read TGTGCCACCAGCAGAGGGGACAGAACAACTAATGAAAAACTGTTTTTT. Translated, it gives CATSRGDRTTNEKLFF. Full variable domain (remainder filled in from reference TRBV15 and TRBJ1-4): DAMVIQNPRYQVTQFGKPVTLSCSQTLNHNVMYWYQQKSSQAPKLLFHYYDKDFNNEADTPDNFQSRRPNTSFCFLDIRSPGLGDTAMYLCATSRGDRTTNEKLFFGSGTQLSVL.

The CDR3 DNA sequence: TGTGCCAGCAGCCCCGGACTAGCGAGGAACGAGCAGTACTTC. Protein: CASSPGLARNEQYF. The chain couples TRBV11-3 to TRBJ2-7; 9 bases line up with TRBD2. Germline loops: CDR1 SGHNT, CDR2 YENEEA. V was clipped by 5 bases and J by 5 bases; unmatched bases: 7. The CDR3 length is 14 residues.

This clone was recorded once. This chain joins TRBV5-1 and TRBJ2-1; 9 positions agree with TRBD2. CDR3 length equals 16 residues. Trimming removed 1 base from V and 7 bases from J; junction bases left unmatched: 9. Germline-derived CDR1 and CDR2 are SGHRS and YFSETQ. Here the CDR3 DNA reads TGCGCCAGCAGCTTGAATCAGGCGGGGGGGAGGAATGAGCAGTTCTTC. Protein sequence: CASSLNQAGGRNEQFF.

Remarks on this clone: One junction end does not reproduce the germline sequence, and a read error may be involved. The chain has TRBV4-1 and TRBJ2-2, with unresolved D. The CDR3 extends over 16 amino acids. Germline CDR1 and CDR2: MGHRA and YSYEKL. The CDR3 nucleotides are TGCGCCAGCAGACAAGTCCCAGAAACGAACACCGGGGAGCTGTTTTTT. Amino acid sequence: CASRQVPETNTGELFF.

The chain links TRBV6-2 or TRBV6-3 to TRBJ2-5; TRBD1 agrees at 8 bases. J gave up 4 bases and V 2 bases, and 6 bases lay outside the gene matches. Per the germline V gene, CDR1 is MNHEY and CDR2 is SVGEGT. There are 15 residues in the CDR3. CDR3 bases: TGTGCCAGCAGTTACACAAGTGACAGGGGAGAGACCCAGTACTTC. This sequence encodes CASSYTSDRGETQYF.

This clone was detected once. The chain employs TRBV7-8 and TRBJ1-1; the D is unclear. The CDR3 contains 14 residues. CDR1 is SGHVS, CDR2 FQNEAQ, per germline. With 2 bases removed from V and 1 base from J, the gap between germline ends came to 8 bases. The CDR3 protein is CASSLTHRNTEAFF. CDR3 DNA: TGTGCCAGCAGCTTAACTCACAGGAACACTGAAGCTTTCTTT.

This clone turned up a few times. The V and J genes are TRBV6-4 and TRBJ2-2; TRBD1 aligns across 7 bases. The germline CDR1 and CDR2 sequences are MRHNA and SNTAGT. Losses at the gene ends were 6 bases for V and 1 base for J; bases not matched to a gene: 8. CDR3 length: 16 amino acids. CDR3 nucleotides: TGTGCCAGCAGAGAGACAGGGACGGGGAACACCGGGGAGCTGTTTTTT. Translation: CASRETGTGNTGELFF.

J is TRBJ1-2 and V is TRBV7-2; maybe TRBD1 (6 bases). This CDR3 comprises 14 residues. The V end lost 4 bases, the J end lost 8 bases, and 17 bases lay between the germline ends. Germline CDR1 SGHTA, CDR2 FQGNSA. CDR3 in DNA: TGTGCCAGCAGCTATAGGGGGTCCCGTGGAGGCTACACCTTC. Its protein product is CASSYRGSRGGYTF.

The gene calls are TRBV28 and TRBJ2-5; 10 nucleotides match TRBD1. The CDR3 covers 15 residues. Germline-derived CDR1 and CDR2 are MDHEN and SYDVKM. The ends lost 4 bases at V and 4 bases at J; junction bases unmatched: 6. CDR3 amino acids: CASSSDRGPGETQYF. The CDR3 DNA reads TGTGCCAGCAGTTCAGACAGGGGGCCGGGAGAGACCCAGTACTTC.

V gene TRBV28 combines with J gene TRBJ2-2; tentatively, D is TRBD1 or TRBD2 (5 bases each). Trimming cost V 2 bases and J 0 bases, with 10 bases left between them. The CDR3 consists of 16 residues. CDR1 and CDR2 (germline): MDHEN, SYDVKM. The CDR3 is CASSLGVGANTGELFF. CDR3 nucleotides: TGTGCCAGCAGTTTAGGCGTGGGGGCGAACACCGGGGAGCTGTTTTTT.

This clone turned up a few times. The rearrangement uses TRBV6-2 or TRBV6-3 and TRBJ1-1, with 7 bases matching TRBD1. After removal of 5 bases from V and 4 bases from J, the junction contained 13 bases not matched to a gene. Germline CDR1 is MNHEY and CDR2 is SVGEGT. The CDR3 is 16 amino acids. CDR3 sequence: CASSMQGGRAATEAFF. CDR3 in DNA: TGTGCCAGCAGTATGCAGGGGGGGAGGGCTGCCACTGAAGCTTTCTTT.

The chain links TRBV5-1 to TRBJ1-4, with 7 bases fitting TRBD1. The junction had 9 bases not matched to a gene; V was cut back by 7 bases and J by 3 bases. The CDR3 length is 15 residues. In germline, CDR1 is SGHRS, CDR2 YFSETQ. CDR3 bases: TGCGCCAGCCGGGGAGGCAGGGGGTCTAATGAAAAACTGTTTTTT. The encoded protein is CASRGGRGSNEKLFF.

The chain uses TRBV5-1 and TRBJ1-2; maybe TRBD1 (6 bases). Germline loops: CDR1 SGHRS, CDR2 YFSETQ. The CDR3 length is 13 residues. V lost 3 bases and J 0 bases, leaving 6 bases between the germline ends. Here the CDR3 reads CASSWTANYGYTF. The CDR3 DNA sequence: TGCGCCAGCAGCTGGACAGCTAACTATGGCTACACCTTC.

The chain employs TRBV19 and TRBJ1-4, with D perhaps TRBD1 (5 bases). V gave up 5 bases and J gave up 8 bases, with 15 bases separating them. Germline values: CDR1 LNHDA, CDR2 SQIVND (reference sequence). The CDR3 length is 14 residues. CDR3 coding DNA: TGTGCCAGTAGTGAGGGGTCCATGGACGAAAAACTGTTTTTT. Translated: CASSEGSMDEKLFF.

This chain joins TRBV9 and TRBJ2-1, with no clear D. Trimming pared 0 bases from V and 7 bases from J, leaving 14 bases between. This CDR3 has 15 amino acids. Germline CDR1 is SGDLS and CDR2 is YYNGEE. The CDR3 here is CASSVAGGNSNEQFF. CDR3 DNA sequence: TGTGCCAGCAGCGTAGCGGGTGGAAATTCTAATGAGCAGTTCTTC.

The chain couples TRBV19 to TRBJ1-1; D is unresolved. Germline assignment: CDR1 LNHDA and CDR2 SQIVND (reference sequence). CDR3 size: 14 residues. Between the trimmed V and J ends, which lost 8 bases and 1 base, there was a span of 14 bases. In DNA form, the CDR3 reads TGTGCCAGTTCTCATTTTTTGGGGAACACTGAAGCTTTCTTT. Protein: CASSHFLGNTEAFF.

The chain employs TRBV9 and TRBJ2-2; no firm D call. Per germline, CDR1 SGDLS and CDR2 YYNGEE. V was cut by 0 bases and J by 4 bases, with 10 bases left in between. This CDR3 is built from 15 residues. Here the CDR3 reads CASSVAGDLTGELFF. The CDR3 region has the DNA TGTGCCAGCAGCGTAGCTGGGGATCTCACCGGGGAGCTGTTTTTT.

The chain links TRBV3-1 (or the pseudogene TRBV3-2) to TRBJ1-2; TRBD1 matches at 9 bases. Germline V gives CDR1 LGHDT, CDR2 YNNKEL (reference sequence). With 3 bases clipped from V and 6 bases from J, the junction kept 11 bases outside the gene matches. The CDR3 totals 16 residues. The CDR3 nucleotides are TGTGCCAGCAGCCAGTTCCGGGACAGGGATCAGAATGGCTACACCTTC. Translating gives CASSQFRDRDQNGYTF.

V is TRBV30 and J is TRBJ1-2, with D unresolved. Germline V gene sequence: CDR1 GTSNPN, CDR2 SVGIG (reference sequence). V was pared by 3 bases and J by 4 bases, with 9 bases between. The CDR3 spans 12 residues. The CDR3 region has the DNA TGTGCCTGGAGCCCCCCGCCCTATGGCTACACCTTC. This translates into CAWSPPPYGYTF.